The sequence of this TCR beta chain was determined in a study of cytomegalovirus exposure and HLA in healthy donors. Study overall: Earlier work reported around 110 million unique TCR beta sequences from 180 million or so T cells. Overall study findings and caveats: Available immune exposure information covered CMV serostatus only. Rare TCR sequences dominated, though some public TCRs recurred in many donors.

PCR primers comprised 60 Vbeta and 13 Jbeta primers. Per the original data handling: Approximately 11 million of the 80 million or so unique TCR beta chains counted in a later analysis were shared. Assay: immunoSEQ multiplex PCR; the TCRdb copy retains only in-frame clones and omits some. That table furnishes V, J and clone size, whereas the DNA furnished D and trimming. This sample has about 160,000 clones, with roughly 73% found just once. The germline CDR1 and CDR2 sequences are SGHDT and YYEEEE. The CDR3 has 12 amino acids. V was cut by 0 bases and J by 10 bases, with 9 bases left in between. As for this clone: Its specificity is unknown.

The sample consisted of PBMCs. The sequence derives from a woman aged 25 to 39 in good health and CMV-seronegative. This rearrangement joins TRBV5-6 to TRBJ2-3, with no clear D. The CDR3, as DNA: TGTGCCAGCAGCTTGGCACAGAATGCGCAGTATTTT. This sequence encodes CASSLAQNAQYF.